Shown below are 21 T cell receptor beta chains from a single sample sequenced in a study of blood T cell repertoires in COVID-19. Clones were read by immunoSEQ multiplex PCR, and TCRdb kept only the in-frame ones, dropping some. The data contain approximately 300,000 clones, 90% of them singletons. The specimen was peripheral blood. Source of these receptors: a woman aged 25 to 39 with COVID-19, enrolled during active disease.

The chain employs TRBV14 and TRBJ2-1, with 7 bases fitting TRBD2. Germline V gene sequence: CDR1 SGHDN, CDR2 FVKESK. The CDR3 is 13 amino acids. V lost 4 bases, J lost 9 bases, and 6 bases stayed unmatched. CDR3 sequence reads: CASSPRDYFEQFF. In DNA form, the CDR3 reads TGTGCCAGCAGCCCCCGGGACTACTTTGAGCAGTTCTTC.

A few counts support this clone. The chain employs TRBV4-1 and TRBJ2-7; 8 bases fit TRBD1. Per germline, CDR1 MGHRA and CDR2 YSYEKL. V was pared by 3 bases and J by 4 bases, with 5 bases of the junction left unmatched. This CDR3 has 14 residues. The CDR3 coding sequence is TGCGCCAGCAGCCAGAGGACAGGGACTTACGAGCAGTACTTC. This sequence encodes CASSQRTGTYEQYF.

The CDR3 sequence is CSARAEYEQYF. Written as DNA, the CDR3 is TGCAGTGCTAGAGCAGAATACGAGCAGTACTTC. The chain employs TRBV20-1 and TRBJ2-7; no firm D call. The CDR3 has 11 residues. The germline V and J ends were trimmed by 1 base and 4 bases, with 5 bases remaining between them. Germline CDR1 is DFQATT and CDR2 is SNEGSKA (reference sequence).

This chain uses TRBV5-4 with TRBJ2-1; 12 bases agree with TRBD2. CDR1 SGHNT and CDR2 YYREEE come from the germline V gene (reference sequence). The CDR3 consists of 16 residues. V was pared by 4 bases and J by 7 bases, with 9 bases of the junction left unmatched. For the CDR3, the DNA is TGTGCCAGCAGCCCCCCCCCTAGCGGGAGGGGAAATGAGCAGTTCTTC. The encoded protein is CASSPPPSGRGNEQFF. Using reference TRBV5-4 and TRBJ2-1 for the parts outside the CDR3, the full variable domain is ETGVTQSPTHLIKTRGQQVTLRCSSQSGHNTVSWYQQALGQGPQFIFQYYREEENGRGNFPPRFSGLQFPNYSSELNVNALELDDSALYLCASSPPPSGRGNEQFFGPGTRLTVL.

The chain is built from TRBV12-3 or TRBV12-4 and TRBJ2-7, with 8 bases aligning to TRBD1. This CDR3 is 12 amino acids long. Trimming cost V 5 bases and J 6 bases; bases outside gene matches: 3. DNA for the CDR3: TGTGCCAGCAGTCTTGGACAGGGCGAGCAGTACTTC. The encoded protein is CASSLGQGEQYF.

This chain connects TRBV27 to TRBJ2-1; perhaps TRBD2 as D (6 bases). This CDR3 contains 15 residues. Germline V gives CDR1 MNHEY, CDR2 SMNVEV (reference sequence). Trimming shortened V by 3 bases and J by 2 bases, and 11 bases separated the two germline ends. CDR3 sequence (DNA): TGTGCCAGCAGTTTGGGGACTGGAGCCTACAATGAGCAGTTCTTC. Translated, it gives CASSLGTGAYNEQFF.

This clone was seen just once. V and J are TRBV10-3 and TRBJ2-3, with 12 nucleotides matching TRBD1. Looked up from germline, CDR1 is ENHRY and CDR2 is SYGVKD. V shed 6 bases and J 6 bases; nucleotides not matched to a gene: 19. CDR3 length equals 19 residues. The CDR3 protein is CAIRPGTGGVKAGADTQYF. In nucleotides, the CDR3 is TGTGCCATCAGGCCGGGGACAGGGGGCGTCAAGGCGGGAGCGGATACGCAGTATTTT.

This clone was recorded a few times. The chain uses TRBV5-8 and TRBJ2-1; D unclear. V was cut by 0 bases and J by 8 bases, with 12 bases left in between. Germline V gene sequence: CDR1 SGHTS, CDR2 YDEGEE. CDR3 length equals 14 residues. The chain's CDR3 is CASSLGHLLDEQFF. CDR3 in DNA: TGTGCCAGCAGCTTGGGACACCTCCTCGATGAGCAGTTCTTC.

V is TRBV13 and J is TRBJ1-3; D perhaps matches TRBD1 (5 bases). This CDR3 comprises 14 residues. Germline loops: CDR1 PRHDT, CDR2 FYEKMQ (reference sequence). Trimming took 6 bases from V and 2 from J, leaving 11 bases between them. Here the CDR3 reads CASRQGGTGNTIYF. Written as DNA, the CDR3 is TGTGCCAGCAGGCAGGGAGGTACTGGAAACACCATATATTTT.

The rearrangement joins TRBV10-3 to TRBJ1-5, with D maybe TRBD1 (5 bases). This CDR3 is built from 15 residues. Germline values: CDR1 ENHRY, CDR2 SYGVKD. V lost 0 bases and J 7 bases, leaving 13 bases between the germline ends. The CDR3 region has the DNA TGTGCCATCAGTGAGTCCTCAGGGCAGGGCCAGCCCCAGCATTTT. Translating it yields CAISESSGQGQPQHF.

V gene TRBV5-4 combines with J gene TRBJ2-5; 10 nucleotides agree with TRBD2. The germline V gene has CDR1 SGHNT and CDR2 YYREEE (reference sequence). V shed 4 bases, J shed 2 bases, and the junction held 8 bases outside the gene matches. The CDR3 is 16 residues long. The CDR3 sequence is CASSPRLAGSQETQYF. CDR3 DNA: TGTGCCAGCAGCCCCCGACTAGCGGGTTCTCAAGAGACCCAGTACTTC.

V usage is TRBV6-1 and J usage is TRBJ1-1; weak D call: TRBD1 (5 bases). Germline V CDR1 and CDR2: MNHNS, SASEGT. V was cut by 1 base and J by 3 bases, with 12 bases left in between. The CDR3 loop spans 15 amino acids. This CDR3 reads CASSEGRDWHTEAFF. The CDR3 DNA is TGTGCCAGCAGTGAAGGCCGGGACTGGCACACTGAAGCTTTCTTT.

The chain carries TRBV4-1 and TRBJ1-6; 10 bases match TRBD1. This CDR3 has 15 residues. The V and J ends lost 5 bases and 8 bases, in that order; junction bases with no gene match: 6. Germline loops: CDR1 MGHRA, CDR2 YSYEKL. The CDR3: CASSFGDRGYSPLHF. The CDR3 DNA reads TGCGCCAGCAGCTTTGGGGACAGGGGATATTCACCCCTCCACTTT.

The chain carries TRBV6-5 and TRBJ1-2; 8 bases agree with TRBD1. The trim removed 0 bases at V and 4 bases at J, leaving 4 bases unmatched. The CDR3 loop spans 15 amino acids. Per the germline V gene, CDR1 is MNHEY and CDR2 is SVGAGI. As DNA, the CDR3 is TGTGCCAGCAGTTACTCGGACAGGGTGGCCTATGGCTACACCTTC. Amino acids: CASSYSDRVAYGYTF.

In nucleotides, the CDR3 is TGTGCCAGCAGTGAAGGTGGACTAGCTGGGGCCAACGTCCTGACTTTC. As protein: CASSEGGLAGANVLTF. The chain couples TRBV6-1 to TRBJ2-6; 7 bases map to TRBD2. The CDR3 extends over 16 amino acids. With 1 base clipped from V and 2 bases from J, the junction kept 2 bases outside the gene matches. Germline V gene sequence: CDR1 MNHNS, CDR2 SASEGT.

The V and J genes are TRBV3-1 (or the pseudogene TRBV3-2) and TRBJ2-5; TRBD1 is a possible D gene (6 bases). The germline V gene encodes CDR1 LGHDT and CDR2 YNNKEL (reference sequence). The CDR3 is 14 amino acids. Trimming took 2 bases from V and 5 from J, leaving 12 bases between them. The DNA for the CDR3 is TGTGCCAGCAGCCAAAAACAGGGATTCGAGACCCAGTACTTC. It encodes CASSQKQGFETQYF.

The chain couples TRBV24-1 to TRBJ1-2, with a possible D match to TRBD1 (6 bases). The CDR3 has 14 amino acids. The germline V gene has CDR1 KGHDR and CDR2 SFDVKD. The germline V and J ends were trimmed by 4 bases and 4 bases, with 12 bases remaining between them. CDR3 in amino acids: CATSDRDRPYGYTF. The CDR3 bases are TGTGCCACCAGTGACCGTGACAGGCCCTATGGCTACACCTTC.

The V call is TRBV9, the J call TRBJ2-1; 8 bases agree with TRBD2. Germline CDR1 and CDR2: SGDLS and YYNGEE. Trimming removed 2 bases from V and 0 bases from J; junction bases left unmatched: 7. This CDR3 spans 17 amino acids. CDR3: CASSVRAGESSYNEQFF. Written as DNA, the CDR3 is TGTGCCAGCAGCGTCAGAGCGGGAGAAAGCTCCTACAATGAGCAGTTCTTC.

V gene TRBV4-1 combines with J gene TRBJ1-2, with TRBD1 matching 9 bases. Trimming took 3 bases from V and 8 from J; bases not matched to a gene: 7. CDR3 length: 14 amino acids. Germline CDR1 is MGHRA and CDR2 is YSYEKL. CDR3 sequence (DNA): TGCGCCAGCAGCCAGGCAGGGACAGGGAGCGGCTACACCTTC. Translated: CASSQAGTGSGYTF.

This chain joins TRBV4-1 and TRBJ2-1, with 10 bases identical to TRBD2. V gave up 4 bases and J gave up 1 base; unmatched junction bases: 13. Germline V CDR1 and CDR2: MGHRA, YSYEKL. The CDR3 has 19 residues. CDR3 residues: CASSLAPTSGIPSYNEQFF. The CDR3 nucleotides are TGCGCCAGCAGCCTCGCCCCCACTAGCGGGATACCGTCCTACAATGAGCAGTTCTTC.

The chain links TRBV5-6 to TRBJ2-2; D not certain. CDR1 and CDR2 (germline): SGHDT, YYEEEE. Trimming removed 3 bases at V and 5 bases at J, with 5 bases between. This CDR3 spans 12 amino acids. DNA for the CDR3: TGTGCCAGCAGCTCCGTAACCGGGGAGCTGTTTTTT. Residues: CASSSVTGELFF.